The next 27 T cell receptor beta chains were all read from a single sample in a study of T cells in Graves' hyperthyroidism and ophthalmopathy. Regions amplified from RNA transcripts were the TCR beta CDR3 regions. Carried out on the TCR CDR3, a first-round RT-PCR used the HTBI primer set. TCRdb redid the calling of the multiplex PCR reads with MiXCR, one entry per CDR3 protein. Of under 200,000 distinct CDR3 sequences in the sample, 9.4% were seen once. The sequencing input was blood. These receptors originate from a woman between 18 and 29 years old with Graves' hyperthyroidism that later progressed to Graves' ophthalmopathy.

This clonotype was seen many times. The chain joins TRBV20-1 to TRBJ1-5; D call uncertain. Germline CDR1 and CDR2: DFQATT and SNEGSKA (reference sequence). The germline V and J ends were trimmed by 1 base and 11 bases, with 15 bases remaining between them. This CDR3 is built from 13 residues. In DNA, the CDR3 is TGCAGTGCTAGAGCGGGTCCCGATCGGGCCCAGCATTTT. Protein product: CSARAGPDRAQHF.

This clonotype was observed many times. The V gene is TRBV7-2, the J gene TRBJ2-2; D remains unclear. This CDR3 is 13 amino acids long. V lost 5 bases, J lost 2 bases, and 6 bases lay in between. Germline-derived CDR1 and CDR2 are SGHTA and FQGNSA. Here the CDR3 reads CASSIGNTGELFF. The CDR3, as DNA: TGTGCCAGCAGCATAGGCAACACCGGGGAGCTGTTTTTT.

This clonotype was found many times. The chain uses TRBV5-1 and TRBJ2-7, with a possible D match to TRBD2 (6 bases). Between the trimmed V and J ends, which lost 0 bases and 0 bases, there was a span of 10 bases. CDR1 and CDR2 (germline): SGHRS, YFSETQ. This CDR3 has 15 amino acids. The CDR3 nucleotides read TGCGCCAGCAGCTTGGGCGGAGGGTACTCCTACGAGCAGTACTTC. As protein: CASSLGGGYSYEQYF.

This clonotype was found many times. The chain employs TRBV7-2 and TRBJ1-4; 7 positions match TRBD1. V shed 5 bases and J 8 bases; nucleotides not matched to a gene: 5. The CDR3 runs 13 residues. Looked up from germline, CDR1 is SGHTA and CDR2 is FQGNSA. The CDR3 sequence is CASSPTGREKLFF. CDR3 DNA: TGTGCCAGCAGCCCGACAGGGCGGGAAAAACTGTTTTTT.

This clonotype has ten or more counts. The chain recombines TRBV28 with TRBJ2-3; TRBD2 matches 8 bases. Germline V gives CDR1 MDHEN, CDR2 SYDVKM. The CDR3 length is 16 residues. V lost 2 bases to trimming and J lost 1 base; unmatched junction nucleotides: 5. The CDR3 protein is CASSLTAGEGTDTQYF. CDR3 nucleotides: TGTGCCAGCAGTTTAACAGCGGGAGAAGGCACAGATACGCAGTATTTT.

V gene TRBV4-2 combines with J gene TRBJ1-5; no definite D call. The ends were cut back, 0 bases at V and 0 bases at J, with 6 bases in the middle. This CDR3 spans 15 amino acids. CDR1 and CDR2 from the germline V gene are LGHNA and YNFKEQ. CDR3 residues: CASSQDRYSNQPQHF. In nucleotides, the CDR3 is TGTGCCAGCAGCCAAGACAGGTATAGCAATCAGCCCCAGCATTTT.

This clonotype was counted ten times or more. This chain connects TRBV25-1 to TRBJ1-1, with D hard to call. The ends were cut back, 1 base at V and 3 bases at J, with 15 bases in the middle. The CDR3 has 16 residues. Germline V gene sequence: CDR1 MGHDK, CDR2 SYGVNS. CDR3 amino acids: CASSEWEEYGDTEAFF. In nucleotides, the CDR3 is TGTGCCAGCAGTGAATGGGAAGAATACGGGGACACTGAAGCTTTCTTT.

This clonotype was picked up many times. The chain is built from TRBV6-1 and TRBJ2-1, with 8 nucleotides matching TRBD1. Germline V CDR1 and CDR2: MNHNS, SASEGT. V was pared by 8 bases and J by 0 bases, with 15 bases of the junction left unmatched. CDR3 size: 18 residues. CDR3 region: CASSRGGTTGGSYNEQFF. The CDR3 nucleotides read TGTGCCAGCTCTCGAGGGGGAACCACAGGGGGCTCCTACAATGAGCAGTTCTTC.

In its sample, this clonotype was seen many times. The chain links TRBV19 to TRBJ1-6, with D hard to call. V lost 7 bases and J lost 7, with 8 bases in between. Germline loops: CDR1 LNHDA, CDR2 SQIVND (reference sequence). CDR3 length: 12 amino acids. In nucleotides, the CDR3 is TGTGCCAGTACTACGGCAAATTCACCCCTCCACTTT. The encoded protein is CASTTANSPLHF.

This clonotype was observed at least ten times. The chain employs TRBV7-9 and TRBJ1-1, with 7 nucleotides matching TRBD1. Trimming at V came to 6 bases and at J to 3 bases, leaving 7 bases not matched to a gene. Per germline, CDR1 SEHNR and CDR2 FQNEAQ (reference sequence). The length of the CDR3 is 14 residues. CDR3 bases: TGTGCCAGCAGACCAAACAGGGGTTACACTGAAGCTTTCTTT. Translated: CASRPNRGYTEAFF. Complete variable domain (other parts from reference TRBV7-9 and TRBJ1-1): DTGVSQNPRHKITKRGQNVTFRCDPISEHNRLYWYRQTLGQGPEFLTYFQNEAQLEKSRLLSDRFSAERPKGSFSTLEIQRTEQGDSAMYLCASRPNRGYTEAFFGQGTRLTVV.

This clonotype was picked up many times. The chain links TRBV7-9 to TRBJ2-6; the match to TRBD1 covers 7 bases. Trimming at V came to 4 bases and at J to 7 bases, leaving 4 bases not matched to a gene. The CDR3 consists of 14 residues. Germline lookup yields CDR1 SEHNR and CDR2 FQNEAQ (reference sequence). CDR3 bases: TGTGCCAGCAGCTCAGACAGGGATGCCAACGTCCTGACTTTC. It codes for CASSSDRDANVLTF. Based on the CDR3 plus reference TRBV7-9 and TRBJ2-6, the full variable domain is DTGVSQNPRHKITKRGQNVTFRCDPISEHNRLYWYRQTLGQGPEFLTYFQNEAQLEKSRLLSDRFSAERPKGSFSTLEIQRTEQGDSAMYLCASSSDRDANVLTFGAGSRLTVL.

This clonotype was detected many times. The chain joins TRBV6-1 to TRBJ1-4; no definite D call. Germline assignment: CDR1 MNHNS and CDR2 SASEGT. This CDR3 spans 13 amino acids. V was shortened by 8 bases and J by 7 bases, with 14 bases between the two germline ends. The CDR3 here is CASGGPRAEKLFF. DNA of the CDR3: TGTGCCAGCGGAGGGCCTAGGGCTGAAAAACTGTTTTTT.

In its sample, this clonotype was seen many times. V gene TRBV5-1 combines with J gene TRBJ1-2; D might be TRBD1 (5 bases). CDR1 is SGHRS and CDR2 is YFSETQ in the germline V gene. The CDR3 sequence is 13 residues long. Between the trimmed V and J ends, which lost 0 bases and 8 bases, there was a span of 11 bases. The CDR3, as DNA: TGCGCCAGCAGCTTGGAAGCAGGGAGCGGCTACACCTTC. Translation: CASSLEAGSGYTF.

This clonotype was detected ten times or more. The CDR3 region is CASSLGHTSDTQYF. The CDR3 nucleotides read TGTGCCAGCAGCTTAGGTCACACTTCGGATACGCAGTATTTT. The V and J genes are TRBV7-3 and TRBJ2-3; D gene unclear. The CDR3 consists of 14 residues. Germline V gives CDR1 SGHTA, CDR2 FQGTGA. Trimming cost V 2 bases and J 6 bases, with 12 bases left between them.

This clonotype was counted ten times or more. This rearrangement joins TRBV12-3 or TRBV12-4 to TRBJ1-1; D is possibly TRBD1 (5 bases). Trimming removed 1 base from V and 3 bases from J, with 9 bases in between. The CDR3 spans 14 residues. Here the CDR3 DNA reads TGTGCCAGCAGTTTAGGGGGGGGGTACACTGAAGCTTTCTTT. As protein: CASSLGGGYTEAFF.

This clonotype was recorded many times. This sequence joins TRBV10-3 and TRBJ2-3; D ambiguous. This CDR3 region has 14 residues. The germline gives CDR1 ENHRY, CDR2 SYGVKD. V gave up 0 bases and J gave up 3 bases, with 7 bases separating them. CDR3 amino acids: CAISESVRTDTQYF. The CDR3 coding sequence is TGTGCCATCAGTGAGTCAGTAAGGACAGATACGCAGTATTTT.

V is TRBV10-3 and J is TRBJ2-2; D unclear. Germline V lookup: CDR1 ENHRY, CDR2 SYGVKD. V lost 8 bases and J lost 1, with 2 bases in between. The CDR3 loop spans 11 amino acids. CDR3 in DNA: TGTGCCATCGGGAACACCGGGGAGCTGTTTTTT. Translation: CAIGNTGELFF.

Many counts were recorded for this clonotype. The V and J genes are TRBV12-3 or TRBV12-4 and TRBJ1-5; D gene unclear. The V gene lost 3 bases and the J gene lost 2 bases, with 8 bases spanning the gap. CDR3 length: 14 amino acids. CDR3 region: CASSLSAGNQPQHF. The DNA of the CDR3 is TGTGCCAGCAGTTTGTCGGCAGGCAATCAGCCCCAGCATTTT.

This clonotype was observed at least ten times. J is TRBJ2-3 and V is TRBV12-3 or TRBV12-4; 13 bases agree with TRBD2. This CDR3 has 16 amino acids. Trimming took 5 bases from V and 4 from J; bases not matched to a gene: 6. CDR3 DNA sequence: TGTGCCAGCAGTGCCGGGACTAGCGGGATAGCAGATACGCAGTATTTT. Translation gives CASSAGTSGIADTQYF.

The sample holds many counts of this clonotype. J is TRBJ1-1 and V is TRBV6-5, with D uncertain. The germline V gene encodes CDR1 MNHEY and CDR2 SVGAGI. The CDR3 is 14 amino acids. V shed 0 bases and J shed 4 bases, with 9 bases lying between them. CDR3 bases: TGTGCCAGCAGTTACTCTGGGCCCCCCACTGAAGCTTTCTTT. Amino acids: CASSYSGPPTEAFF.

This clonotype has at least ten counts. The chain has TRBV27 and TRBJ2-3; TRBD2 matches at 11 bases. Germline V gives CDR1 MNHEY, CDR2 SMNVEV (reference sequence). The CDR3 has 16 amino acids. The junction had 6 bases not matched to a gene; V was cut back by 3 bases and J by 4 bases. This CDR3 is CASSFTLAGVADTQYF. CDR3 in DNA: TGTGCCAGCAGTTTCACACTAGCGGGAGTTGCAGATACGCAGTATTTT.

This clonotype was picked up many times. This chain joins TRBV3-1 and TRBJ2-1; D is undetermined. The CDR3 extends over 12 amino acids. V lost 4 bases to trimming and J lost 8 bases, with 9 bases between them. The germline V gene has CDR1 LGHDT and CDR2 YNNKEL (reference sequence). The CDR3 DNA reads as TGTGCCAGCAGCCTTGGGATGGATGAGCAGTTCTTC. Translation: CASSLGMDEQFF.

This clonotype occurred many times. CDR3 bases: TGTGCCAGGACCGGCAGGGGGTCGCGCACAGATACGCAGTATTTT. Its protein is CARTGRGSRTDTQYF. The chain carries TRBV2 and TRBJ2-3; 7 nucleotides line up with TRBD1. Germline CDR1 SNHLY, CDR2 FYNNEI. The CDR3 contains 15 residues. V lost 9 bases and J lost 1; bases outside the gene matches: 10.

This clonotype was picked up a small number of times. This chain links TRBV5-6 with TRBJ2-7; TRBD1 agrees at 11 bases. The CDR3 contains 15 residues. CDR1 is SGHDT and CDR2 is YYEEEE in the germline V gene. After removal of 4 bases from V and 7 bases from J, the junction contained 10 bases not matched to a gene. The CDR3 loop reads CASSIGTGGRLEQYF. CDR3 nucleotide sequence: TGTGCCAGCAGCATCGGGACAGGGGGACGTTTGGAGCAGTACTTC.

This clonotype was observed at least ten times. The chain uses TRBV3-1 and TRBJ2-3; D call uncertain. The length of the CDR3 is 14 residues. Germline CDR1 reads LGHDT; CDR2 reads YNNKEL (reference sequence). V was pared by 3 bases and J by 6 bases, with 13 bases between. The DNA for the CDR3 is TGTGCCAGCAGCCAGTCCCCGGGTACGGATACGCAGTATTTT. Amino acids: CASSQSPGTDTQYF.

In its sample, this clonotype was seen a few times. The V gene is TRBV20-1, the J gene TRBJ1-3; D is undetermined. Trimming took off 5 bases at V and 0 bases at J, with 8 bases between the two ends. The CDR3 runs 13 residues. CDR1 and CDR2 (germline): DFQATT, SNEGSKA (reference sequence). The CDR3 reads CSASGYSGNTIYF. The CDR3 DNA reads as TGCAGTGCTTCAGGTTACTCTGGAAACACCATATATTTT.

The chain joins TRBV9 to TRBJ2-2; no clear D gene. Germline CDR1 reads SGDLS; CDR2 reads YYNGEE. The ends were cut back, 0 bases at V and 7 bases at J, with 4 bases in the middle. The CDR3 consists of 12 residues. In DNA, the CDR3 is TGTGCCAGCAGCGTAGTTTTCGGGGAGCTGTTTTTT. Its translation is CASSVVFGELFF.